This T cell receptor (beta chain) was recorded in a study of blood T cell repertoires in COVID-19 (TCRdb year 2020). For the wider study: Collaborator samples came from the United States, Italy and Spain and covered acute and convalescent phases of COVID-19. The samples were drawn from the first 160 participants of the ongoing ImmuneRACE study and from over a thousand subjects provided by 6 global collaborators. The prospective study material was composed of cDNA or gDNA derived from T cells, B-cell-depleted T cells, or PBMCs. Where available, HLA class I and class II types were obtained from metadata supplied by the sample provider rather than from assay-based typing. Sample metadata almost always included a de-identified subject ID, COVID-19 status, age in years and sex. Subjects who had been exposed to COVID-19, were actively infected with it, or had recovered from it provided the deeply sampled blood TCRbeta repertoires that made up the dataset. The repertoires were released in a freely available public database intended as a resource for research on the immune response to SARS-CoV-2.

Looking up the germline V gene yields CDR1 MNHEY and CDR2 SVGAGI. Taken from cysteine to phenylalanine, the CDR3 has 13 residues. The read is trimmed to its CDR3 DNA, 39 bases read in frame from base 1. The junction carries 9 bases between V and J, which are trimmed by 6 bases and 1 base respectively. Regarding this clone: There is no known antigen for this receptor. No much larger clone exists at a distance of one base, and base qualities are not known.

What the research found in general, with its limitations: Clinical and demographic metadata were provided uncurated, with the amount varying by source and participant.

The collaborating institutions used their own protocols to collect whole blood in K2EDTA tubes. For TCRbeta analysis, collaborators shipped samples as frozen whole blood, isolated PBMCs, or DNA extracted from either of those sample types. The immunoSEQ Assay, a bias-controlled multiplex PCR, was used to amplify TCRbeta CDR3 regions from genomic DNA. Regarding the original processing steps: Nucleated cell counts per sample were estimated from amplification of reference gene primers within the assay. Sequence reads were collapsed and filtered to measure the absolute abundance of every unique TCRbeta CDR3 rearrangement. For each sample, productive Simpson clonality was calculated as the square root of Simpson's diversity index over productive rearrangements. TCRdb retrieved this table from immuneACCESS and kept in-frame rearrangements only. Not all clones are present; in checked studies, unresolved V genes account for under half, and no reason is known for the remainder. V and J calls and clone size are given by that table; D and trimming were obtained from the DNA. Counted in this sample were roughly 150,000 clones; roughly 82% of them appeared once. About 15% of the sample goes to the ten largest clones.

This receptor was identified in a human donor with acute or convalescent COVID-19. The donor label of this sample is uncertain. Sequenced sample: peripheral blood. The rearranged chain carries TRBV6-5 and TRBJ1-2; TRBD1 is a possible D gene, resting on 6 matching bases. DNA sequence: TGTGCCAGCAGGAAGGACAGTAACTATGGCTACACCTTC. This yields the protein CASRKDSNYGYTF.